Given below is one T cell receptor beta chain in context. Its target is unknown. These data originate in a study of persistence of HIV-infected CD4 T cells. The libraries were made with immunoSEQ version 4 in survey mode. Sequencing used immunoSEQ multiplex PCR; TCRdb keeps in-frame clones, though not all of them. This table holds about 45,000 clones, about nine tenths found once. This nonspecific control used anti-CD3/anti-CD28 bead stimulation of CD4+ T cells. Responding CD4+ T cells were sorted by upregulation of both CD40 ligand and CD69. The receptor comes from an adult man with HIV who was CMV-seropositive. The sequencing here drew on CD4+ T cells sorted from PBMCs after approximately 19-hour stimulation, taken from a patient who received antiretroviral therapy.

The CDR3 nucleotides are TGCGCCAGCAGCTTGGGGGCGGGGGGGAGCTCCTACAATGAGCAGTTCTTC. Protein product: CASSLGAGGSSYNEQFF. The chain recombines TRBV5-1 with TRBJ2-1; 9 bases align to TRBD2. Germline V gene data show CDR1 as SGHRS and CDR2 as YFSETQ. The V gene end was trimmed by 0 bases and the J gene end by 0 bases; junction bases not matched to a gene: 4. The CDR3 consists of 17 residues.